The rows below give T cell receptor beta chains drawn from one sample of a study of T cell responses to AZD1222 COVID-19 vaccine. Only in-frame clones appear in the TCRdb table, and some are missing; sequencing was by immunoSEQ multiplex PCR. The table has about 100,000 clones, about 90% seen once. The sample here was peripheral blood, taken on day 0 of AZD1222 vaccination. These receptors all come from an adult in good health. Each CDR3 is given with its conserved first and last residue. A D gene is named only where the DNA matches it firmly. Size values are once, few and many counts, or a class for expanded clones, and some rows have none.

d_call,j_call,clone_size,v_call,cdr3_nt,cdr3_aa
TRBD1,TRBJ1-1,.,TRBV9,TGTGCCAGCAGCGGGGATGGGACAGGGCAAGCTTTCTTT,CASSGDGTGQAFF
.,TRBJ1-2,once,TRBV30,TGTGCCTGGAGTGTAGATGTGGGAATGGGCTACACCTTC,CAWSVDVGMGYTF
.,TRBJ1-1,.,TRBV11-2,TGTGCCAGCAGCGTAGGTGGGGTACGGGGACCTGGTGGCGCTGAAGCTTTCTTT,CASSVGGVRGPGGAEAFF
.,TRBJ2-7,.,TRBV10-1,TGCGCCAGCAGCTCCCTCACAGTATCCCCCCACGAGCAGTACTTC,CASSSLTVSPHEQYF
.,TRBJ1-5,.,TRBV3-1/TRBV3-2,TGTGCCAGCAGCCAAGACAGGGGTGGCAATCAGCCCCAGCATTTT,CASSQDRGGNQPQHF
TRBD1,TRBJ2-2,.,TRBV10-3,TGTGCCATCAGTGAGAGAGGGGGCAAGACCGGGGAGCTGTTTTTT,CAISERGGKTGELFF
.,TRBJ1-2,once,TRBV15,TGTGCCACCAGCGGAGACAGGACCACTTCGGGCATTAACACCTTC,CATSGDRTTSGINTF
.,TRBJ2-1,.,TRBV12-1,TGTGCCAGCAGATATTGCGGGGACGGATACAATGAGCAGTTCTTC,CASRYCGDGYNEQFF
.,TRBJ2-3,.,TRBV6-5,TGTGCCAGCAGTTACGCTATGGGTCTTAGCACAGATACGCAGTATTTT,CASSYAMGLSTDTQYF
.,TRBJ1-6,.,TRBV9,TGTGCCAGCAGCGGCCGGGACACCAATTCACCCCTCCACTTT,CASSGRDTNSPLHF
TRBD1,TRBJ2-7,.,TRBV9,TGTGCCAGCAGCGAAGGACAGGGGGACCCCTACGAGCAGTACTTC,CASSEGQGDPYEQYF
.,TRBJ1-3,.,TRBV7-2,TGTGCCAGCAGCTTAGTGGGAGGCCAGAGGTCTGGAAACACCATATATTTT,CASSLVGGQRSGNTIYF
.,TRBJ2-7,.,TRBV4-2,TGTGCCAGCAGCCAAGATGTGATGGGTCGGGCAGGGGCCTACGAGCAGTACTTC,CASSQDVMGRAGAYEQYF
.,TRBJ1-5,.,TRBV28,TGTGCCAGCAGTTTATCGGGCGGGCAGCCCCAGCATTTT,CASSLSGGQPQHF
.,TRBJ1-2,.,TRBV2,TGTGCCAGCAGTGAAGCGTCGTGGCAGGGCGGCTACACCTTC,CASSEASWQGGYTF
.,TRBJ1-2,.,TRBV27,TGTGCCAGCAGCCTTAGCGGGGAAAGTATGGGCAGCTCATATGGCTACACCTTC,CASSLSGESMGSSYGYTF
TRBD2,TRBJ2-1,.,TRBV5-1,TGCGCCAGCAGCCCATCCCCCGCGGGAGGGGGGTACAATGAGCAGTTCTTC,CASSPSPAGGGYNEQFF
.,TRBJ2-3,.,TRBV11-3,TGTGCCAGCAGCTTAACGTACACAGATACGCAGTATTTT,CASSLTYTDTQYF
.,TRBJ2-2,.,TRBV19,TGTGCCAGTAGGGGGCCTGGGGGCCCGAACACCGGGGAGCTGTTTTTT,CASRGPGGPNTGELFF
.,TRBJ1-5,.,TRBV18,TGTGCCAGCTCACCGGGGAGTAATCAGCCCCAGCATTTT,CASSPGSNQPQHF
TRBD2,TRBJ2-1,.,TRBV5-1,TGCGCCAGCAGCTTGGGGCCCGGGCTAGCGGGCACGGGGGCCTACAATGAGCAGTTCTTC,CASSLGPGLAGTGAYNEQFF
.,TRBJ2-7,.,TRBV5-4,TGTGCCAGCAGCTTGGACCTCTGGGCGGACCCCTCCTACGAGCAGTACTTC,CASSLDLWADPSYEQYF
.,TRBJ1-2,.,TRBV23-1,TGCGCCAGCAGCCTATCCGGGGCGTACTATGGCTACACCTTC,CASSLSGAYYGYTF